These 30 T cell receptor beta chains were all obtained from the same sample, sequenced in a study of graft-versus-host responses after intestinal transplantation. Method: immunoSEQ multiplex PCR; TCRdb's copy keeps in-frame clones and lacks some. This sample has roughly 80,000 clones, with about 90% found just once. Sequencing was performed on PBMCs, taken 98 days after intestinal transplantation. These receptors were obtained from a human patient who received an intestinal transplant, so some T cells may come from the graft donor.

The CDR3 protein is CASSLDGYEQYF. DNA for the CDR3: TGTGCCAGCAGCTTGGACGGATACGAGCAGTACTTC. The V call is TRBV5-4, the J call TRBJ2-7, with D unresolved. Deletions cut 0 bases from V and 4 bases from J, with 5 bases between. Germline V gene sequence: CDR1 SGHNT, CDR2 YYREEE (reference sequence). The CDR3 length is 12 residues.

The chain links TRBV7-9 to TRBJ2-7, with TRBD1 as a possible D gene (5 bases). The CDR3 extends over 13 amino acids. Trimming removed 3 bases at V and 5 bases at J, with 11 bases between. From germline, CDR1 is SEHNR and CDR2 FQNEAQ (reference sequence). CDR3 coding DNA: TGTGCCAGCAGCTTGGGAATCAGGGACGAGCAGTACTTC. It yields the protein CASSLGIRDEQYF. The full variable domain, completed using reference TRBV7-9 and TRBJ2-7, is DTGVSQNPRHKITKRGQNVTFRCDPISEHNRLYWYRQTLGQGPEFLTYFQNEAQLEKSRLLSDRFSAERPKGSFSTLEIQRTEQGDSAMYLCASSLGIRDEQYFGPGTRLTVT.

V usage is TRBV6-1 and J usage is TRBJ1-6; 7 bases line up with TRBD1. This CDR3 has 15 residues. Unmatched junction bases numbered 9, after V lost 6 bases and J lost 7 bases. Germline V lookup: CDR1 MNHNS, CDR2 SASEGT. For the CDR3, the DNA is TGTGCCAGCAGATGGGACAGCTTCTCCAATTCACCCCTCCACTTT. It specifies CASRWDSFSNSPLHF.

This rearrangement joins TRBV6-6 to TRBJ1-1; maybe TRBD1 (6 bases). The V end lost 1 base, the J end lost 4 bases, and 10 bases lay between the germline ends. This CDR3 is 14 amino acids long. Germline CDR1 is MNHNY and CDR2 is SVGAGI (reference sequence). The CDR3 DNA follows: TGTGCCAGCAGTTACTGGGACAAAATCACTGAAGCTTTCTTT. Translation: CASSYWDKITEAFF.

The chain couples TRBV11-2 to TRBJ2-1; 9 bases map to TRBD1. In germline, CDR1 is SGHAT, CDR2 FQNNGV. The CDR3 loop spans 15 amino acids. Trimming took 4 bases from V and 7 from J; bases not matched to a gene: 8. CDR3 sequence reads: CASSSGDREGNEQFF. The CDR3 nucleotides are TGTGCCAGCAGCTCAGGGGACAGGGAGGGGAATGAGCAGTTCTTC.

The chain uses TRBV4-1 and TRBJ1-2; D unclear. V dropped 1 base and J dropped 3 bases, with 15 bases sitting between them. The CDR3 totals 16 residues. Germline V gene data show CDR1 as MGHRA and CDR2 as YSYEKL. CDR3 sequence (DNA): TGCGCCAGCAGCCAAGCCCTGGGTACTCGGGACTATGGCTACACCTTC. Translating it yields CASSQALGTRDYGYTF.

The J gene is TRBJ2-2, the V gene TRBV7-6; TRBD1 matches 9 bases. Germline CDR1 and CDR2: SGHVS and FNYEAQ. This CDR3 is 17 amino acids long. J was trimmed by 4 bases and V by 1 base; bases with no gene match: 7. CDR3 loop: CASSLVGDRDITGELFF. The DNA for the CDR3 is TGTGCCAGCAGCTTAGTTGGGGACAGGGATATCACCGGGGAGCTGTTTTTT.

CDR3 in DNA: TGTGCCAGCAGCGTAGATCCCCTTACAAACACTGAAGCTTTCTTT. It translates to CASSVDPLTNTEAFF. This sequence joins TRBV9 and TRBJ1-1; D gene unclear. Germline V lookup: CDR1 SGDLS, CDR2 YYNGEE. Trimming cost V 0 bases and J 2 bases, with 11 bases left between them. This CDR3 contains 15 residues.

The rearrangement uses TRBV5-6 and TRBJ1-2; D is unresolved. Per germline, CDR1 SGHDT and CDR2 YYEEEE. The CDR3 has 16 amino acids. V was pared by 0 bases and J by 4 bases, with 16 bases between. The CDR3 DNA reads TGTGCCAGCAGCTTGGGCAGACAAACACACTTCTATGGCTACACCTTC. It translates to CASSLGRQTHFYGYTF.

The chain links TRBV30 to TRBJ1-2; 7 nucleotides align to TRBD1. CDR3 length: 14 residues. Germline CDR1 is GTSNPN and CDR2 is SVGIG (reference sequence). CDR3 in amino acids: CALVSKGGGYGYTF. CDR3 coding DNA: TGTGCATTGGTTTCGAAAGGGGGCGGCTATGGCTACACCTTC.

The rearrangement joins TRBV9 to TRBJ2-3; D gene uncertain. Trimming stripped 0 bases from V and 4 bases from J, with 6 bases between. The germline CDR1 and CDR2 sequences are SGDLS and YYNGEE. The CDR3 has 13 residues. CDR3 amino acids: CASSVESADTQYF. DNA for the CDR3: TGTGCCAGCAGCGTAGAGAGCGCAGATACGCAGTATTTT.

Details on this clone: One end of the junction fails to match germline, which may point to a read error. The chain couples TRBV4-1 to TRBJ2-3, with D tentatively TRBD2 (6 bases). Looked up from germline, CDR1 is MGHRA and CDR2 is YSYEKL. CDR3 length: 14 amino acids. The CDR3 DNA sequence: TGCGCCAGCAGCGAAGAGCGGGGCACAGATACGCAGTATTTT. Encoded protein: CASSEERGTDTQYF.

This clone was observed a few times. Other DNA sequences of this sample code for an identical CDR3. The rearrangement joins TRBV5-1 to TRBJ2-2; TRBD2 agrees at 14 bases. CDR1 SGHRS and CDR2 YFSETQ come from the germline V gene. The J segment lost 5 bases and the V segment lost 4 bases, leaving 7 bases of the junction unmatched. CDR3 length: 17 residues. CDR3: CASSDGLAGGRTGELFF. CDR3 nucleotide sequence: TGCGCCAGCAGCGACGGACTAGCGGGGGGAAGGACCGGGGAGCTGTTTTTT.

V usage is TRBV19 and J usage is TRBJ2-3; TRBD2 might be the D (5 bases). CDR3 length: 15 amino acids. Germline lookup yields CDR1 LNHDA and CDR2 SQIVND (reference sequence). Trimming pared 5 bases from V and 6 bases from J, leaving 18 bases between. The CDR3 coding sequence is TGTGCCAGTAGTCCATTCGCCGGACCGGGGGATACGCAGTATTTT. Protein: CASSPFAGPGDTQYF.

V and J are TRBV4-2 and TRBJ2-2, with 9 bases aligning to TRBD1. The CDR3 loop spans 16 amino acids. Germline loops: CDR1 LGHNA, CDR2 YNFKEQ. Trimming took 4 bases from V and 4 from J; bases not matched to a gene: 7. Here the CDR3 DNA reads TGTGCCAGCAGCCCCCGGACAGGGGTCGGCACCGGGGAGCTGTTTTTT. This translates into CASSPRTGVGTGELFF.

The V gene is TRBV6-1, the J gene TRBJ2-4; D is perhaps TRBD1 or TRBD2 (5 bases each). From germline, CDR1 is MNHNS and CDR2 SASEGT. The CDR3 covers 14 residues. Trimming removed 0 bases at V and 8 bases at J, with 11 bases between. The CDR3 loop reads CASSEALGEYIQYF. The CDR3, as DNA: TGTGCCAGCAGTGAAGCGCTGGGGGAATACATTCAGTACTTC.

The genes are TRBV7-2 and TRBJ2-2; TRBD2 matches 16 bases. In germline, CDR1 is SGHTA, CDR2 FQGNSA. This CDR3 is 20 amino acids long. The ends lost 0 bases at V and 4 bases at J; junction bases unmatched: 8. The CDR3 sequence is CASSLAGLGTSGGATGELFF. The CDR3, as DNA: TGTGCCAGCAGCTTAGCGGGACTAGGGACTAGCGGGGGGGCCACCGGGGAGCTGTTTTTT. The full variable domain, in which reference TRBV7-2 and TRBJ2-2 provide the parts outside the CDR3, is GAGVSQSPSNKVTEKGKDVELRCDPISGHTALYWYRQSLGQGLEFLIYFQGNSAPDKSGLPSDRFSAERTGGSVSTLTIQRTQQEDSAVYLCASSLAGLGTSGGATGELFFGEGSRLTVL.

V is TRBV18 and J is TRBJ2-3, with TRBD2 identical over 9 bases. Per the germline V gene, CDR1 is KGHSH and CDR2 is LQKENI. The CDR3 runs 15 residues. The junction had 1 base not matched to a gene; V was cut back by 3 bases and J by 0 bases. CDR3 in amino acids: CASSPAGGSTDTQYF. The DNA of the CDR3 is TGTGCCAGCTCACCCGCGGGAGGGAGCACAGATACGCAGTATTTT.

This sequence joins TRBV6-6 and TRBJ2-7; D possibly corresponds to TRBD1 (6 bases). This CDR3 has 15 amino acids. Trimming took off 2 bases at V and 2 bases at J, with 13 bases between the two ends. CDR1 MNHNY and CDR2 SVGAGI come from the germline V gene (reference sequence). The CDR3 DNA follows: TGTGCCAGCAGTTACGGTCAACAGGGCACCTACGAGCAGTACTTC. Residues: CASSYGQQGTYEQYF.

The rearrangement joins TRBV7-3 to TRBJ2-1; D gene ambiguous. Trimming took 5 bases from V and 7 from J, leaving 12 bases between them. This CDR3 has 13 amino acids. Germline values: CDR1 SGHTA, CDR2 FQGTGA. The CDR3 loop reads CASSAVASNEQFF. CDR3 coding DNA: TGTGCCAGCAGCGCCGTGGCCTCTAATGAGCAGTTCTTC.

The chain has TRBV2 and TRBJ1-5; 7 bases map to TRBD1. The CDR3 runs 15 residues. V was clipped by 6 bases and J by 2 bases; unmatched bases: 7. Germline CDR1 SNHLY, CDR2 FYNNEI. DNA of the CDR3: TGTGCCAGCAGGATACAGGGGACAGGCAATCAGCCCCAGCATTTT. It encodes CASRIQGTGNQPQHF. The full variable domain, completed using reference TRBV2 and TRBJ1-5, is EPEVTQTPSHQVTQMGQEVILRCVPISNHLYFYWYRQILGQKVEFLVSFYNNEISEKSEIFDDQFSVERPDGSNFTLKIRSTKLEDSAMYFCASRIQGTGNQPQHFGDGTRLSIL.

The chain employs TRBV20-1 and TRBJ2-3, with D uncertain. V dropped 3 bases and J dropped 6 bases, with 4 bases sitting between them. The CDR3 runs 10 residues. Per the germline V gene, CDR1 is DFQATT and CDR2 is SNEGSKA (reference sequence). The DNA for the CDR3 is TGCAGTGCTAGTTTCGATACGCAGTATTTT. It yields the protein CSASFDTQYF.

V gene TRBV2 combines with J gene TRBJ2-5; 9 bases line up with TRBD1. This CDR3 has 15 amino acids. V shed 4 bases and J 2 bases; nucleotides not matched to a gene: 5. Germline-derived CDR1 and CDR2 are SNHLY and FYNNEI. CDR3 in amino acids: CASSAGTGTQETQYF. CDR3 nucleotides: TGTGCCAGCAGTGCGGGGACAGGGACACAAGAGACCCAGTACTTC. Full variable domain (missing parts from reference TRBV2 and TRBJ2-5): EPEVTQTPSHQVTQMGQEVILRCVPISNHLYFYWYRQILGQKVEFLVSFYNNEISEKSEIFDDQFSVERPDGSNFTLKIRSTKLEDSAMYFCASSAGTGTQETQYFGPGTRLLVL.

This clone was counted only a few times. This sample also contains other DNA sequences that code for the same CDR3. DNA for the CDR3: TGTGCCAGCAGTGAATCCAGCTCGTACGAGCAGTACTTC. As protein: CASSESSSYEQYF. The chain couples TRBV6-1 to TRBJ2-7; D remains ambiguous. The CDR3 is 13 amino acids. Trimming pared 2 bases from V and 4 bases from J, leaving 9 bases between. Per the germline V gene, CDR1 is MNHNS and CDR2 is SASEGT.

This chain uses TRBV11-2 with TRBJ2-2; D uncertain. This CDR3 is built from 13 residues. V gave up 2 bases and J gave up 7 bases, with 8 bases separating them. Germline V gives CDR1 SGHAT, CDR2 FQNNGV. The CDR3 is CASSLLLGGELFF. The CDR3 DNA sequence: TGTGCCAGCAGCTTACTCCTCGGCGGGGAGCTGTTTTTT.

The genes are TRBV11-3 and TRBJ2-3; the match to TRBD2 covers 11 bases. The CDR3 length is 15 residues. The J segment lost 5 bases and the V segment lost 3 bases, leaving 4 bases of the junction unmatched. CDR1 is SGHNT and CDR2 is YENEEA in the germline V gene. The CDR3 bases are TGTGCCAGCAGCTTTAGCGGGGGGGCCGGAGATACGCAGTATTTT. Protein product: CASSFSGGAGDTQYF.

The table lists this clone with a count of one. The V gene is TRBV20-1, the J gene TRBJ2-5, with D perhaps TRBD2 (5 bases). Trimming pared 6 bases from V and 7 bases from J, leaving 12 bases between. CDR3 length: 11 amino acids. Germline CDR1 reads DFQATT; CDR2 reads SNEGSKA (reference sequence). The DNA of the CDR3 is TGCAGTGCGCGGGTATACGGGACCCAGTACTTC. It yields the protein CSARVYGTQYF.

V gene TRBV5-4 combines with J gene TRBJ2-2; no definite D call. The CDR3 is made up of 13 amino acids. The germline CDR1 and CDR2 sequences are SGHNT and YYREEE (reference sequence). Trimming removed 4 bases at V and 4 bases at J, with 8 bases between. The CDR3 loop reads CASSTTVTGELFF. Here the CDR3 DNA reads TGTGCCAGCAGCACGACGGTCACCGGGGAGCTGTTTTTT.

This chain connects TRBV7-2 to TRBJ2-1, with D perhaps matching TRBD1 (7 bases). Trimming removed 2 bases at V and 9 bases at J, with 17 bases between. There are 15 residues in the CDR3. Germline-derived CDR1 and CDR2 are SGHTA and FQGNSA. This CDR3 is CASSLPLGGGGEQFF. The CDR3, as DNA: TGTGCCAGCAGCTTACCCCTAGGAGGGGGCGGTGAGCAGTTCTTC.

The chain is built from TRBV7-7 and TRBJ2-5; TRBD2 might be the D (6 bases). This CDR3 spans 14 amino acids. The germline CDR1 and CDR2 sequences are SSHAT and FNYEAQ (reference sequence). V was trimmed by 6 bases and J by 7 bases, leaving 18 bases between them. Here the CDR3 DNA reads TGTGCCAGCAGTTCCAGCCTGGTGGGGGGGACCCAGTACTTC. Encoded protein: CASSSSLVGGTQYF. The full variable domain, in which reference TRBV7-7 and TRBJ2-5 provide the parts outside the CDR3, is GAGVSQSPRYKVTKRGQDVTLRCDPISSHATLYWYQQALGQGPEFLTYFNYEAQPDKSGLPSDRFSAERPEGSISTLTIQRTEQRDSAMYRCASSSSLVGGTQYFGPGTRLLVL.